The clone carrying this T cell receptor beta chain was seen only a few times. Its antigen remains unidentified. Mismatch with germline at one junction end may stem from a read error. There were TCR beta CDR3 regions amplified from RNA transcripts. HTBI primers were the set used in a first-round RT-PCR of the TCR CDR3. One entry per CDR3 protein results from TCRdb running MiXCR on the multiplex PCR reads. The sample consists of 700,000 to 850,000 distinct CDR3 sequences, 35% of them appearing once. The V gene's germline CDR1 is ENHRY and CDR2 SYGVKD. The CDR3 covers 16 residues. This sample stems from a study of T cells in Graves' hyperthyroidism and ophthalmopathy. Study-level points and caveats: Most clonotypes expanded in the thyroid (above 0.001) were also present in blood.

Calling Graves' hyperthyroidism stable meant ophthalmopathy did not progress within 18 months. The TCR was taken from a middle-aged woman with Graves' hyperthyroidism. Sequencing was carried out using blood. The gene calls are TRBV10-3 and TRBJ1-2, with a tentative D call TRBD1 (6 bases). CDR3 coding DNA: TGTGCCAGCAGTTCCTACGTCCTTCAGGACAGCTCAGGCTACACCTTC. This sequence encodes CASSSYVLQDSSGYTF.